This entry lists 24 T cell receptor beta chains sequenced from one sample in a study of CD8 T cells in Susac syndrome. Random hexamers were used to reverse transcribe about 0.45 to 1 ug of RNA. A single record per CDR3 protein comes from TCRdb applying MiXCR to the immunoSEQ multiplex PCR reads. The repertoire has around 100,000 distinct CDR3 sequences, about 96% of them found once; the top ten carry more than 0.3%. Sequencing used CD8+ T cells from PBMCs. The source of these receptors is a human donor with Susac syndrome.

This clonotype was picked up one time. This chain connects TRBV6-1 to TRBJ1-2, with D tentatively TRBD1 (5 bases). V was shortened by 5 bases and J by 4 bases, with 14 bases between the two germline ends. From germline, CDR1 is MNHNS and CDR2 SASEGT. The CDR3 spans 14 residues. The CDR3 bases are TGTGCCAGCAGTAACCCACAGGCAGGCTATGGCTACACCTTC. It specifies CASSNPQAGYGYTF.

The CDR3 nucleotides are TGTGCCAGCCGGCAGGGGGCCTACGAGCAGTACTTC. It yields the protein CASRQGAYEQYF. V is TRBV21-1 and J is TRBJ2-7; the DNA was not compared with TRBD1, the D call given in the table. TRBV21-1 is recorded as a pseudogene. The CDR3 extends over 12 amino acids.

This clonotype was recorded only once. The V and J genes are TRBV4-2 and TRBJ2-5; 8 bases align to TRBD2. There are 13 residues in the CDR3. V trimming: 8 bases; J trimming: 3 bases; junction bases outside the gene matches: 5. Looked up from germline, CDR1 is LGHNA and CDR2 is YNFKEQ. In nucleotides, the CDR3 is TGTGCCAGCGGGCCGGGACTAGAAGAGACCCAGTACTTC. Protein: CASGPGLEETQYF.

The V gene is TRBV2, the J gene TRBJ2-5; TRBD1 aligns across 7 bases. Trimming took 6 bases from V and 5 from J; bases not matched to a gene: 6. The CDR3 contains 13 residues. CDR1 is SNHLY, CDR2 FYNNEI, per germline. The chain's CDR3 is CASRTGWRETQYF. CDR3 in DNA: TGTGCCAGCAGGACAGGGTGGAGGGAGACCCAGTACTTC.

The DNA for the CDR3 is TGTGCCAGCAGTGCGACAGGGGTATTCAGTGGCTACACCTTC. This encodes CASSATGVFSGYTF. The chain combines TRBV12-3 or TRBV12-4 with TRBJ1-2; 8 positions match TRBD1. The CDR3 totals 14 residues. Trimming removed 5 bases from V and 7 bases from J; junction bases left unmatched: 9.

The chain is built from TRBV18 and TRBJ1-1; no firm D call. The V gene lost 2 bases and the J gene lost 11 bases, with 9 bases spanning the gap. The CDR3 consists of 11 residues. Germline CDR1 is KGHSH and CDR2 is LQKENI. The chain's CDR3 is CASSPGGEAFF. The CDR3 nucleotides read TGTGCCAGCTCACCAGGCGGGGAGGCTTTCTTT.

The gene calls are TRBV14 and TRBJ2-2; D ambiguous. The germline gives CDR1 SGHDN, CDR2 FVKESK. The CDR3 length is 13 residues. V lost 1 base to trimming and J lost 4 bases, with 4 bases between them. CDR3 DNA sequence: TGTGCCAGCAGCCAAGTACTCACCGGGGAGCTGTTTTTT. It yields the protein CASSQVLTGELFF. Full variable domain (missing parts from reference TRBV14 and TRBJ2-2): EAGVTQFPSHSVIEKGQTVTLRCDPISGHDNLYWYRRVMGKEIKFLLHFVKESKQDESGMPNNRFLAERTGGTYSTLKVQPAELEDSGVYFCASSQVLTGELFFGEGSRLTVL.

The chain combines TRBV29-1 with TRBJ1-1, with no clear D. Germline CDR1 reads SQVTM; CDR2 reads ANQGSEA. The ends were cut back, 1 base at V and 0 bases at J, with 9 bases in the middle. The CDR3 spans 14 residues. In nucleotides, the CDR3 is TGCAGCGTTGAAGGCCCGGAAATGAACACTGAAGCTTTCTTT. Encoded protein: CSVEGPEMNTEAFF.

CDR3: CASREGGAQFF. The CDR3 DNA reads as TGCGCCAGCAGGGAAGGGGGCGCCCAGTTCTTC. The rearrangement links TRBV5-1 to TRBJ2-1; TRBD1 agrees at 7 bases. V lost 5 bases and J lost 13; bases outside the gene matches: 6. This CDR3 is 11 amino acids long. The V gene's germline CDR1 is SGHRS and CDR2 YFSETQ.

The CDR3 DNA is TGTGCCAGCAGCTTACAGGGTAGGACCACCGGGGAGCTGTTTTTT. Amino acid sequence: CASSLQGRTTGELFF. The rearrangement links TRBV5-4 to TRBJ2-2; tentative D call: TRBD1 (6 bases). CDR1 is SGHNT, CDR2 YYREEE, per germline (reference sequence). The ends were cut back, 2 bases at V and 4 bases at J, with 12 bases in the middle. The length of the CDR3 is 15 residues.

The chain has TRBV5-1 and TRBJ2-5; D is undetermined. This CDR3 region has 15 residues. V lost 4 bases and J 5 bases, leaving 18 bases between the germline ends. Per germline, CDR1 SGHRS and CDR2 YFSETQ. In DNA form, the CDR3 reads TGCGCCAGCAGCGCCACTGACTGGAGTAAGGAGACCCAGTACTTC. Its translation: CASSATDWSKETQYF.

This chain joins TRBV27 and TRBJ2-7; 9 bases fit TRBD1. From germline, CDR1 is MNHEY and CDR2 SMNVEV (reference sequence). V shed 5 bases, J shed 9 bases, and the junction held 5 bases outside the gene matches. The CDR3 is 12 amino acids. The DNA for the CDR3 is TGTGCCAGCAGTCTTGGACAGGGGAGGCAGTACTTC. Protein: CASSLGQGRQYF.

The CDR3 bases are TGCAGCGTTTTCAGGTTAAACACAGATACGCAGTATTTT. It translates to CSVFRLNTDTQYF. The chain recombines TRBV29-1 with TRBJ2-3, with D uncertain. This CDR3 is built from 13 residues. The germline V gene has CDR1 SQVTM and CDR2 ANQGSEA. Trimming pared 5 bases from V and 2 bases from J, leaving 11 bases between.

The chain combines TRBV13 with TRBJ2-3; D possibly corresponds to TRBD2 (5 bases). The V and J ends lost 0 bases and 3 bases respectively, with 13 bases between them. The CDR3 consists of 16 residues. CDR1 is PRHDT, CDR2 FYEKMQ, per germline (reference sequence). CDR3 protein: CASSLGSSWGTDTQYF. The CDR3, as DNA: TGTGCCAGCAGCTTAGGGTCTAGCTGGGGAACAGATACGCAGTATTTT.

The genes are TRBV3-1 and TRBJ2-7; D gene ambiguous. This CDR3 contains 14 residues. The germline V gene encodes CDR1 LGHDT and CDR2 YNNKEL (reference sequence). Trimming pared 1 base from V and 3 bases from J, leaving 10 bases between. Here the CDR3 reads CASSQAMESYEQYF. CDR3 in DNA: TGTGCCAGCAGCCAAGCTATGGAAAGCTACGAGCAGTACTTC.

V is TRBV25-1 and J is TRBJ2-7; perhaps D is TRBD1 or TRBD2 (5 bases each). V dropped 2 bases and J dropped 6 bases, with 8 bases sitting between them. The CDR3 spans 12 residues. Germline-derived CDR1 and CDR2 are MGHDK and SYGVNS. Here the CDR3 reads CASSERGVEQYF. CDR3 coding DNA: TGTGCCAGCAGTGAACGAGGGGTCGAGCAGTACTTC.

The chain is built from TRBV5-6 and TRBJ2-1, with a tentative D call TRBD2 (7 bases). CDR1 and CDR2 from the germline V gene are SGHDT and YYEEEE. The V and J ends lost 0 bases and 2 bases respectively, with 9 bases between them. The CDR3 totals 15 residues. CDR3 coding DNA: TGTGCCAGCAGCTTGGAGGGGGGGGCCTACAATGAGCAGTTCTTC. This translates into CASSLEGGAYNEQFF.

V and J are TRBV7-2 and TRBJ2-5, with 8 bases matching TRBD2. CDR1 and CDR2 (germline): SGHTA, FQGNSA. V dropped 5 bases and J dropped 7; count of bases not matched to a gene: 3. The CDR3 is 12 residues long. The CDR3 nucleotides read TGTGCCAGCAGCCTCGGGGGGGGGACCCAGTACTTC. This sequence encodes CASSLGGGTQYF.

This clonotype is a singleton in its sample. The chain recombines TRBV25-1 with TRBJ2-3; 7 bases map to TRBD1. The trim removed 3 bases at V and 5 bases at J, leaving 5 bases unmatched. Per germline, CDR1 MGHDK and CDR2 SYGVNS. The CDR3 runs 14 residues. The CDR3 nucleotides read TGTGCCAGCAGTGAGTTAGACAGGGAAGATACGCAGTATTTT. It encodes CASSELDREDTQYF.

The V gene is TRBV27, the J gene TRBJ2-6; 12 nucleotides align to TRBD1. Per the germline V gene, CDR1 is MNHEY and CDR2 is SMNVEV (reference sequence). The V and J ends lost 11 bases and 2 bases, in that order; junction bases with no gene match: 7. The CDR3 covers 16 residues. The CDR3 is CALPGQGAAGANVLTF. DNA for the CDR3: TGTGCCTTACCGGGACAGGGGGCGGCTGGGGCCAACGTCCTGACTTTC.

Here the CDR3 DNA reads TGTGCCAGCAGCCCCCGGGTCGCCGGGGAGCTGTTTTTT. Translated: CASSPRVAGELFF. The V call is TRBV13, the J call TRBJ2-2; no definite D call. Trimming removed 5 bases from V and 6 bases from J, with 10 bases in between. The CDR3 is 13 residues long. CDR1 and CDR2 from the germline V gene are PRHDT and FYEKMQ (reference sequence).

This clonotype occurred a few times. The V call is TRBV20-1, the J call TRBJ2-2; D possibly corresponds to TRBD1 (6 bases). Germline CDR1 DFQATT, CDR2 SNEGSKA (reference sequence). The V and J ends lost 2 bases and 5 bases respectively, with 9 bases between them. The CDR3 totals 13 residues. CDR3 sequence: CSARQGTTGELFF. CDR3 nucleotide sequence: TGCAGTGCTAGACAGGGGACGACCGGGGAGCTGTTTTTT.

The rearrangement links TRBV2 to TRBJ1-5; D is undetermined. The length of the CDR3 is 13 residues. V lost 8 bases to trimming and J lost 4 bases, with 12 bases between them. Germline lookup yields CDR1 SNHLY and CDR2 FYNNEI. The CDR3 nucleotides read TGTGCCAGCGGGGTTACGGTGAATCAGCCCCAGCATTTT. It codes for CASGVTVNQPQHF.

This chain joins TRBV6-6 and TRBJ1-4; the match to TRBD1 covers 7 bases. Germline values: CDR1 MNHNY, CDR2 SVGAGI (reference sequence). The CDR3 has 15 residues. The trim removed 6 bases at V and 6 bases at J, leaving 10 bases unmatched. CDR3 residues: CASSSNRGLDEKLFF. CDR3 coding DNA: TGTGCCAGCAGCTCAAACAGGGGTCTGGATGAAAAACTGTTTTTT.